Included here is one T cell receptor (beta chain) sequence, with context. This sample was included in a study of blood T cell repertoires in COVID-19. Sequencing used immunoSEQ multiplex PCR; TCRdb keeps in-frame clones, though not all of them. Found here are roughly 150,000 clones, around 90% of them singletons; the top ten hold approximately 4.3%. Unmatched junction bases numbered 7, after V lost 4 bases and J lost 4 bases. This CDR3 is built from 15 residues. The germline V gene has CDR1 SGHRS and CDR2 YFSETQ. The sequence was collected from a woman in her forties who had been exposed to COVID-19. The sample comprised PBMCs or T cells enriched from blood (not recorded which). J is TRBJ2-3 and V is TRBV5-1; 9 nucleotides match TRBD2. Here the CDR3 reads CASSLPAGGPDTQYF. CDR3 in DNA: TGCGCCAGCAGCCTCCCCGCGGGGGGGCCAGATACGCAGTATTTT.